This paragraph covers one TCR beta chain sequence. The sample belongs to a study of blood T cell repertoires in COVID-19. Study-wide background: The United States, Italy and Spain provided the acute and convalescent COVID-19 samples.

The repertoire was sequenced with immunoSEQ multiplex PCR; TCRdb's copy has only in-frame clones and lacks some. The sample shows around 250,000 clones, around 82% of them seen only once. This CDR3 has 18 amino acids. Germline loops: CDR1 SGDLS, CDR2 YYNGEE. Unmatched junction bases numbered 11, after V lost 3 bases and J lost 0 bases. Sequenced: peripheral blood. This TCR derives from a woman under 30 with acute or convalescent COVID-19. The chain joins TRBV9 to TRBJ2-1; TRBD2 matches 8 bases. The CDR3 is CASSGDPSGGSSYNEQFF. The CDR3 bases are TGTGCCAGCAGCGGTGATCCTTCGGGGGGGTCCTCCTACAATGAGCAGTTCTTC.